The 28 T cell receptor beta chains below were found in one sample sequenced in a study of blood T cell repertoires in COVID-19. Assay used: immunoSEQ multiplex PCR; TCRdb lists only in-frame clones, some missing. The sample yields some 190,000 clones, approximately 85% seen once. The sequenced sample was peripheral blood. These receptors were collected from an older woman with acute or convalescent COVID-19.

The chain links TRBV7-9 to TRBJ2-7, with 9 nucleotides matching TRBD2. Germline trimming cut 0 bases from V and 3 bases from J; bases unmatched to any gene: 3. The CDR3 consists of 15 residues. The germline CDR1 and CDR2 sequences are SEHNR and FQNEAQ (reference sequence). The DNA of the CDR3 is TGTGCCAGCAGCTTAGCAGCGGGAGGACACTACGAGCAGTACTTC. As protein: CASSLAAGGHYEQYF.

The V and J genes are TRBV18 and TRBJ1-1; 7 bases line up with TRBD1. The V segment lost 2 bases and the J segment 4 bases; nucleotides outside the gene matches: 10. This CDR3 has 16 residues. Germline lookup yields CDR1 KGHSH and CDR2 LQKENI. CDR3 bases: TGTGCCAGCTCACCAAGAGAGGGGGCGGTTACCACTGAAGCTTTCTTT. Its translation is CASSPREGAVTTEAFF.

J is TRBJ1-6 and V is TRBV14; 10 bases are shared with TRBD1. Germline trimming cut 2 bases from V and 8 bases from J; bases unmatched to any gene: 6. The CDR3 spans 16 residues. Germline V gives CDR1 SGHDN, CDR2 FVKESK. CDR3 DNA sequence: TGTGCCAGCAGCCAACGGACAGGGGGTTACGATTCACCCCTCCACTTT. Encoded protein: CASSQRTGGYDSPLHF.

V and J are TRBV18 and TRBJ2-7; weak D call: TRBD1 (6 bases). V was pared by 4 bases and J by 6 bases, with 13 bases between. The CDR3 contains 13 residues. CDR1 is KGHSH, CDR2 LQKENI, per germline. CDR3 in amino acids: CASSRLTGVEQYV. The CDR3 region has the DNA TGTGCCAGCTCACGCTTGACAGGCGTCGAGCAGTACGTC.

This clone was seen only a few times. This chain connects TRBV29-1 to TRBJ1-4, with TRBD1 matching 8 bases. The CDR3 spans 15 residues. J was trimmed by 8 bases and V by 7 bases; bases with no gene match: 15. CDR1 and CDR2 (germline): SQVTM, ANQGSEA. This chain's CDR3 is CSAKAGTGLGEKLFF. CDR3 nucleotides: TGCAGCGCCAAAGCCGGGACAGGTCTGGGGGAAAAACTGTTTTTT.

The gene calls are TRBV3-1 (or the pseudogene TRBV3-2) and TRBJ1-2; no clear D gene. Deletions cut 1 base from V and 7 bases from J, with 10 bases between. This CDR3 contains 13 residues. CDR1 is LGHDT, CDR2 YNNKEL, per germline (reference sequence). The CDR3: CASSQVPHLGYTF. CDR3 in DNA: TGTGCCAGCAGCCAAGTTCCACACCTTGGCTACACCTTC.

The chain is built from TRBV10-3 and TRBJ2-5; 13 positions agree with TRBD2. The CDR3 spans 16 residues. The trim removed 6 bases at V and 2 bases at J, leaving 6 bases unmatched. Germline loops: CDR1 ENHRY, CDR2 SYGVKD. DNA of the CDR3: TGTGCCATCAGCCCGGGACTAGCGGGATTACAAGAGACCCAGTACTTC. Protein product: CAISPGLAGLQETQYF.

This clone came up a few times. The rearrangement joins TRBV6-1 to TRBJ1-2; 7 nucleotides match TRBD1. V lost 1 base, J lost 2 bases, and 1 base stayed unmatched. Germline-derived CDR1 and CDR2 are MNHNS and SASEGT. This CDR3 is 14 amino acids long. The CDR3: CASSEGDSNYGYTF. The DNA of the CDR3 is TGTGCCAGCAGTGAAGGGGACAGCAACTATGGCTACACCTTC.

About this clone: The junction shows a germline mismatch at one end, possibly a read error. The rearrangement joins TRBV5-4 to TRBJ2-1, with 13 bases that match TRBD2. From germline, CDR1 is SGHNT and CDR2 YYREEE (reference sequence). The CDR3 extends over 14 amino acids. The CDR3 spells CASSFMGLAGSHLF. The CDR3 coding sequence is TGTGCCAGCAGCTTTATGGGACTAGCGGGGTCCCATCTCTTC. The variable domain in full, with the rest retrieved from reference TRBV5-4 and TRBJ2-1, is ETGVTQSPTHLIKTRGQQVTLRCSSQSGHNTVSWYQQALGQGPQFIFQYYREEENGRGNFPPRFSGLQFPNYSSELNVNALELDDSALYLCASSFMGLAGSHLFGPGTRLTVL.

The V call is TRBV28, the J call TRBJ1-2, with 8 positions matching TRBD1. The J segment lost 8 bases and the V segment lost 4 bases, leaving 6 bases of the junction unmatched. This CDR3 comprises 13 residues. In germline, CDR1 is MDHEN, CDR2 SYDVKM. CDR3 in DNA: TGTGCCAGCAGTTCCCAGGGGGCAAGAGGCTACACCTTC. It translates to CASSSQGARGYTF.

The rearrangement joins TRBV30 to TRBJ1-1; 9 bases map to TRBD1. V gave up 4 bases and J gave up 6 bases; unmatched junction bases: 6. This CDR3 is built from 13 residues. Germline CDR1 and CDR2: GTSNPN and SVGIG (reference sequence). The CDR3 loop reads CAWMHRGLAEAFF. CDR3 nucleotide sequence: TGTGCCTGGATGCACAGGGGGCTGGCTGAAGCTTTCTTT.

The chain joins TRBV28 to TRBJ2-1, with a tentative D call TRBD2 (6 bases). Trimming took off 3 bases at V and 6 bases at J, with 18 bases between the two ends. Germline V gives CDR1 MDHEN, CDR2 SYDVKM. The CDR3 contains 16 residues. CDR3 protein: CASSFNGGAGTNEQFF. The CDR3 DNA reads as TGTGCCAGCAGTTTTAACGGGGGTGCAGGGACCAATGAGCAGTTCTTC.

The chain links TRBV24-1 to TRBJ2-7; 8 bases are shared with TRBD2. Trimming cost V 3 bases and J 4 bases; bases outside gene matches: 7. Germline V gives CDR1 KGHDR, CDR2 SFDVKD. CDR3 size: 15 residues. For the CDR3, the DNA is TGTGCCACCAGTGATGCCGGGACTAGTGTGTACGAGCAGTACTTC. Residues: CATSDAGTSVYEQYF.

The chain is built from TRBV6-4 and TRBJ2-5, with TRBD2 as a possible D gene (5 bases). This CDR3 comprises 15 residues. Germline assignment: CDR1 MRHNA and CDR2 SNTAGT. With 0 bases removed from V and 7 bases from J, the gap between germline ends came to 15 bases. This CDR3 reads CASSDSTGKRGTQYF. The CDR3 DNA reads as TGTGCCAGCAGTGACTCGACGGGGAAGCGTGGGACCCAGTACTTC.

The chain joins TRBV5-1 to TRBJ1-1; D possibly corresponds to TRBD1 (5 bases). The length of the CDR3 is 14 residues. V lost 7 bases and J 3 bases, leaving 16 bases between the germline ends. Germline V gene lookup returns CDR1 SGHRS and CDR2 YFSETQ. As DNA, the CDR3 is TGCGCCAGCGGGGAGGGACGGAGGGACACTGAAGCTTTCTTT. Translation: CASGEGRRDTEAFF. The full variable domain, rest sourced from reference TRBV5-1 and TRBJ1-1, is KAGVTQTPRYLIKTRGQQVTLSCSPISGHRSVSWYQQTPGQGLQFLFEYFSETQRNKGNFPGRFSGRQFSNSRSEMNVSTLELGDSALYLCASGEGRRDTEAFFGQGTRLTVV.

CDR3 region: CASSYLGPVGSYNEQFF. The CDR3 coding sequence is TGTGCCAGCAGCTACCTGGGGCCAGTGGGCTCCTACAATGAGCAGTTCTTC. V is TRBV7-9 and J is TRBJ2-1, with D perhaps matching TRBD1 (5 bases). The CDR3 loop spans 17 amino acids. The V gene lost 4 bases and the J gene lost 0 bases, with 16 bases spanning the gap. Looked up from germline, CDR1 is SEHNR and CDR2 is FQNEAQ (reference sequence).

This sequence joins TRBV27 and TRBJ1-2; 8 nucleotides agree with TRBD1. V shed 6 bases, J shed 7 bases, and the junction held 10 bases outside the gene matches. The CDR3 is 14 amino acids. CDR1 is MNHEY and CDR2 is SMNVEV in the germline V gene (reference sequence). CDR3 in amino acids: CASSYKGTGGGYTF. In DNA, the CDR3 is TGTGCCAGCAGCTATAAGGGGACAGGAGGTGGCTACACCTTC.

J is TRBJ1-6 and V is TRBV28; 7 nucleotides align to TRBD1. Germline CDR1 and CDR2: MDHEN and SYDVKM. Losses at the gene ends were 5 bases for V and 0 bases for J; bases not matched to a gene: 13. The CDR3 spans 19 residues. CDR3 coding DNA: TGTGCCAGCAGTGGACGGCCGGGACAGCTAAACTCCTATAATTCACCCCTCCACTTT. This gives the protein CASSGRPGQLNSYNSPLHF.

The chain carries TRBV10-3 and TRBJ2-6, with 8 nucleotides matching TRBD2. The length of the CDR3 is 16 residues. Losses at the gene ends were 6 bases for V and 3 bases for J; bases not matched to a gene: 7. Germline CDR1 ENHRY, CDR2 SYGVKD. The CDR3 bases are TGTGCCATCAGCCCCCGGGGGGGGGTTGGGGCCAACGTCCTGACTTTC. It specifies CAISPRGGVGANVLTF.

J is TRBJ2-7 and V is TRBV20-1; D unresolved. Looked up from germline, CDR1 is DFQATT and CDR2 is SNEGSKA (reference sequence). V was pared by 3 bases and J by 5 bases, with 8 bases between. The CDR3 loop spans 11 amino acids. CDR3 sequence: CSASSRNEQYF. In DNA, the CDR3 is TGCAGTGCTAGTAGCCGAAACGAGCAGTACTTC.

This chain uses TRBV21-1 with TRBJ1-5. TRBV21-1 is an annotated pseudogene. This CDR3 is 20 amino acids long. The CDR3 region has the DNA TGTGCCAGCAGCAAAGCGCTGGAGGGGAATCGGCCGTATAGCAATCAGCCCCAGCATTTT. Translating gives CASSKALEGNRPYSNQPQHF.

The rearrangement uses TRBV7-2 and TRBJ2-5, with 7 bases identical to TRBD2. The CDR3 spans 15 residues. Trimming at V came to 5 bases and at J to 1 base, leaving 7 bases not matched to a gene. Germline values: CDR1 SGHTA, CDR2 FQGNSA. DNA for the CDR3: TGTGCCAGCAGCCCCACCCTAGCGGCCCAAGAGACCCAGTACTTC. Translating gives CASSPTLAAQETQYF.

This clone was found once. The CDR3 loop reads CSVLAGTASTDTQYF. The CDR3 DNA follows: TGCAGCGTCCTCGCCGGGACAGCTAGCACAGATACGCAGTATTTT. This sequence joins TRBV29-1 and TRBJ2-3, with 7 bases aligning to TRBD1. The trim removed 6 bases at V and 0 bases at J, leaving 9 bases unmatched. Germline CDR1 and CDR2: SQVTM and ANQGSEA. The CDR3 is 15 residues long.

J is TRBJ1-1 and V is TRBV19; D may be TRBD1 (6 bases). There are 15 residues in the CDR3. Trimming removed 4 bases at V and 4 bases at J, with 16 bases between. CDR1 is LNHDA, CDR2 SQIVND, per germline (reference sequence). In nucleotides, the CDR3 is TGTGCCAGTAGTACCTCAGGGGTTTATGTCACTGAAGCTTTCTTT. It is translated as CASSTSGVYVTEAFF.

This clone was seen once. Written as DNA, the CDR3 is TGTGCCAGTAGTGGGGCAGGGTTCTATCAGCCCCAGCATTTT. Translating gives CASSGAGFYQPQHF. V is TRBV19 and J is TRBJ1-5; perhaps TRBD1 as D (5 bases). The CDR3 loop spans 14 amino acids. With 5 bases removed from V and 5 bases from J, the gap between germline ends came to 13 bases. Germline V gives CDR1 LNHDA, CDR2 SQIVND (reference sequence).

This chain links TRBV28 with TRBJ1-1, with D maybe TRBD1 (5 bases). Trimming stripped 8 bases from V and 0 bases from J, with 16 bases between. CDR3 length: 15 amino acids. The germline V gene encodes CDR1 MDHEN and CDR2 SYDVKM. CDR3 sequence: CASCPGAALNTEAFF. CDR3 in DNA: TGTGCCAGCTGTCCTGGGGCCGCCTTGAACACTGAAGCTTTCTTT.

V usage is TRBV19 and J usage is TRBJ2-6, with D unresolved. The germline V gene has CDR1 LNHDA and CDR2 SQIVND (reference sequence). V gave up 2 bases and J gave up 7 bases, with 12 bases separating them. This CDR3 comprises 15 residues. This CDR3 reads CASSIILDIANVLTF. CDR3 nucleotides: TGTGCCAGTAGTATAATCCTTGACATAGCCAACGTCCTGACTTTC.

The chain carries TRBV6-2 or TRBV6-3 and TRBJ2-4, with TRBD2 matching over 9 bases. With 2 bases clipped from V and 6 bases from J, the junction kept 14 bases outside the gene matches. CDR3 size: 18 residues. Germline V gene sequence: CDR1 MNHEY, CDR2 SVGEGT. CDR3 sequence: CASSYETSGSSRGNIQYF. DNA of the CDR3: TGTGCCAGCAGTTACGAGACTAGCGGCAGTTCAAGGGGAAACATTCAGTACTTC.